What follows are 21 T cell receptor beta chains derived from one specimen sequenced in a study of tissue T cells after allogeneic stem cell transplantation. Sequencing used immunoSEQ multiplex PCR; TCRdb keeps in-frame clones, though not all of them. The repertoire holds about 24,000 clones, more than 60% seen once, with less than 8.5% in the top ten. Source: tissue from the ileum, taken at autopsy. Receptors were obtained from a female donor over 55 with lung cancer.

This chain connects TRBV9 to TRBJ2-6; D is possibly TRBD1 (6 bases). The V gene lost 3 bases and the J gene lost 0 bases, with 13 bases spanning the gap. CDR3 length: 17 amino acids. Germline loops: CDR1 SGDLS, CDR2 YYNGEE. The CDR3 sequence: CASSAGTSNSGANVLTF. The CDR3, as DNA: TGTGCCAGCAGCGCCGGGACATCTAACTCTGGGGCCAACGTCCTGACTTTC.

This chain links TRBV6-5 with TRBJ2-7; a possible D gene is TRBD1 (5 bases). This CDR3 has 13 amino acids. The germline V gene has CDR1 MNHEY and CDR2 SVGAGI. Between the trimmed V and J ends, which lost 7 bases and 0 bases, there was a span of 10 bases. The CDR3 loop is CASKLDSSYEQYF. Here the CDR3 DNA reads TGTGCCAGCAAACTCGACAGCTCCTACGAGCAGTACTTC.

The chain employs TRBV5-1 and TRBJ2-7, with D tentatively TRBD1 (7 bases). The CDR3 loop spans 15 amino acids. The germline V gene encodes CDR1 SGHRS and CDR2 YFSETQ. Trimming stripped 3 bases from V and 6 bases from J, with 19 bases between. The CDR3 sequence: CASSSWTARGVEQYF. The CDR3 DNA follows: TGCGCCAGCAGCTCATGGACAGCCAGGGGGGTCGAGCAGTACTTC.

This chain connects TRBV11-3 to TRBJ2-1; D gene ambiguous. Deletions cut 1 base from V and 6 bases from J, with 4 bases between. This CDR3 region has 12 residues. Germline lookup yields CDR1 SGHNT and CDR2 YENEEA. The CDR3 spells CASSLVFNEQFF. The CDR3 DNA follows: TGTGCCAGCAGCTTAGTATTCAATGAGCAGTTCTTC. Drawing the rest from reference TRBV11-3 and TRBJ2-1, the complete variable domain is EAGVVQSPRYKIIEKKQPVAFWCNPISGHNTLYWYLQNLGQGPELLIRYENEEAVDDSQLPKDRFSAERLKGVDSTLKIQPAELGDSAVYLCASSLVFNEQFFGPGTRLTVL.

In its sample, this clone is medium-sized. The chain carries TRBV7-2 and TRBJ2-6, with D hard to call. Germline CDR1 SGHTA, CDR2 FQGNSA. V was trimmed by 5 bases and J by 2 bases, leaving 10 bases between them. The CDR3 sequence is 15 residues long. In DNA form, the CDR3 reads TGTGCCAGCAGCCCCGCCGGCACTGGGGCCAACGTCCTGACTTTC. This gives the protein CASSPAGTGANVLTF. Full variable domain (outside the CDR3, taken from reference TRBV7-2 and TRBJ2-6): GAGVSQSPSNKVTEKGKDVELRCDPISGHTALYWYRQSLGQGLEFLIYFQGNSAPDKSGLPSDRFSAERTGGSVSTLTIQRTQQEDSAVYLCASSPAGTGANVLTFGAGSRLTVL.

This rearrangement joins TRBV2 to TRBJ2-1; no clear D gene. This CDR3 spans 14 amino acids. Trimming pared 0 bases from V and 4 bases from J, leaving 7 bases between. The germline V gene has CDR1 SNHLY and CDR2 FYNNEI. The CDR3 is CASSEATRYNEQFF. The CDR3 DNA reads TGTGCCAGCAGTGAAGCGACGAGATACAATGAGCAGTTCTTC. The variable domain in full, completed from reference TRBV2 and TRBJ2-1, reads EPEVTQTPSHQVTQMGQEVILRCVPISNHLYFYWYRQILGQKVEFLVSFYNNEISEKSEIFDDQFSVERPDGSNFTLKIRSTKLEDSAMYFCASSEATRYNEQFFGPGTRLTVL.

The J gene is TRBJ2-1, the V gene TRBV6-2 or TRBV6-3; 10 nucleotides agree with TRBD2. Germline CDR1 MNHEY, CDR2 SVGEGT. The CDR3 contains 15 residues. Trimming removed 6 bases from V and 3 bases from J; junction bases left unmatched: 5. In DNA form, the CDR3 reads TGTGCCAGCAGCAAACTAGCGGGAAGCTACAATGAGCAGTTCTTC. Its protein is CASSKLAGSYNEQFF.

The rearrangement joins TRBV5-8 to TRBJ2-6, with no clear D. Germline CDR1 reads SGHTS; CDR2 reads YDEGEE. The CDR3 runs to 17 residues. V lost 6 bases, J lost 3 bases, and 19 bases lay in between. Here the CDR3 reads CASNPWAPLNGANVLTF. CDR3 DNA: TGTGCCAGCAACCCCTGGGCTCCTCTAAATGGGGCCAACGTCCTGACTTTC.

V usage is TRBV4-1 and J usage is TRBJ1-2; unclear D gene. The CDR3 covers 11 residues. Germline V lookup: CDR1 MGHRA, CDR2 YSYEKL. The ends were cut back, 1 base at V and 12 bases at J, with 9 bases in the middle. The CDR3 region has the DNA TGCGCCAGCAGCCAAGGACGGAGACACACCTTC. It yields the protein CASSQGRRHTF.

The chain joins TRBV4-2 to TRBJ1-5, with 7 positions matching TRBD1. CDR1 and CDR2 from the germline V gene are LGHNA and YNFKEQ. The CDR3 is 17 amino acids. V trimming: 2 bases; J trimming: 0 bases; junction bases outside the gene matches: 7. The CDR3 region has the DNA TGTGCCAGCAGCCAAAGTTTGGGACAGTATAGCAATCAGCCCCAGCATTTT. Its translation: CASSQSLGQYSNQPQHF.

The chain couples TRBV5-4 to TRBJ1-4, with D perhaps TRBD1 (5 bases). V was shortened by 1 base and J by 8 bases, with 12 bases between the two germline ends. Germline-derived CDR1 and CDR2 are SGHNT and YYREEE (reference sequence). The CDR3 length is 14 residues. The CDR3 DNA follows: TGTGCCAGCAGCTTGTGGGGGGATAGAGAAAAACTGTTTTTT. Protein product: CASSLWGDREKLFF.

The V gene is TRBV6-2 or TRBV6-3, the J gene TRBJ2-1, with 10 bases lining up with TRBD2. The germline gives CDR1 MNHEY, CDR2 SVGEGT. The junction had 12 bases not matched to a gene; V was cut back by 3 bases and J by 4 bases. This CDR3 has 18 residues. The CDR3 sequence is CASSYPPFTSGVYNEQFF. CDR3 coding DNA: TGTGCCAGCAGTTATCCCCCTTTTACTAGCGGGGTATACAATGAGCAGTTCTTC.

The chain uses TRBV30 and TRBJ1-4; D not resolved. Germline lookup yields CDR1 GTSNPN and CDR2 SVGIG (reference sequence). V lost 0 bases, J lost 1 base, and 15 bases lay in between. The CDR3 totals 17 residues. In DNA form, the CDR3 reads TGTGCCTGGAGTGTTCCGGGGAGAGGGCGAACTAATGAAAAACTGTTTTTT. This translates into CAWSVPGRGRTNEKLFF.

The genes are TRBV2 and TRBJ2-3, with a weak D call TRBD2 (7 bases). The CDR3 consists of 16 residues. Trimming cost V 6 bases and J 0 bases, with 16 bases left between them. The germline gives CDR1 SNHLY, CDR2 FYNNEI. The CDR3 protein is CASRWGGGASTDTQYF. In nucleotides, the CDR3 is TGTGCCAGCAGATGGGGGGGCGGGGCCAGCACAGATACGCAGTATTTT.

This clone was seen just once. The gene calls are TRBV30 and TRBJ1-2, with 8 bases fitting TRBD1. This CDR3 is 17 amino acids long. In germline, CDR1 is GTSNPN, CDR2 SVGIG (reference sequence). With 0 bases clipped from V and 4 bases from J, the junction kept 13 bases outside the gene matches. The CDR3 DNA follows: TGTGCCTGGAGTGTACTTAGGACAGGGAAGGCCTCCTATGGCTACACCTTC. This codes for CAWSVLRTGKASYGYTF. Complete variable domain (other parts from reference TRBV30 and TRBJ1-2): SQTIHQWPATLVQPVGSPLSLECTVEGTSNPNLYWYRQAAGRGLQLLFYSVGIGQISSEVPQNLSASRPQDRQFILSSKKLLLSDSGFYLCAWSVLRTGKASYGYTFGSGTRLTVV.

V usage is TRBV7-9 and J usage is TRBJ1-1; TRBD1 matches 9 bases. Germline loops: CDR1 SEHNR, CDR2 FQNEAQ (reference sequence). This CDR3 comprises 15 residues. V dropped 5 bases and J dropped 1; count of bases not matched to a gene: 5. CDR3 in DNA: TGTGCCAGCAGCAACGGACAGGGGAAGAACACTGAAGCTTTCTTT. This encodes CASSNGQGKNTEAFF.

The CDR3 region is CSVSGLAAFSYEQYF. CDR3 DNA sequence: TGCAGCGTTTCAGGGCTAGCGGCCTTCTCCTACGAGCAGTACTTC. The chain carries TRBV29-1 and TRBJ2-7, with 7 bases aligning to TRBD2. After removal of 5 bases from V and 0 bases from J, the junction contained 10 bases not matched to a gene. The CDR3 is 15 amino acids. CDR1 is SQVTM, CDR2 ANQGSEA, per germline.

This clone was observed a handful of times. The chain recombines TRBV7-2 with TRBJ1-1, with a weak D call TRBD1 (5 bases). V was pared by 3 bases and J by 4 bases, with 21 bases between. The CDR3 is 17 residues long. From germline, CDR1 is SGHTA and CDR2 FQGNSA. The CDR3 DNA is TGTGCCAGCAGCTTCGTAGTCCCCTCGGGGCGAGGCACTGAAGCTTTCTTT. As protein: CASSFVVPSGRGTEAFF.

This clone was counted once. The V call is TRBV12-3 or TRBV12-4, the J call TRBJ1-1, with 7 bases identical to TRBD1. This CDR3 spans 13 amino acids. V was clipped by 5 bases and J by 3 bases; unmatched bases: 3. The CDR3 DNA is TGTGCCAGCAGTCCACAGGGGTACACTGAAGCTTTCTTT. The encoded protein is CASSPQGYTEAFF.

The V gene is TRBV5-1, the J gene TRBJ2-3; D is unclear. CDR1 and CDR2 (germline): SGHRS, YFSETQ. V lost 7 bases to trimming and J lost 3 bases, with 15 bases between them. This CDR3 comprises 14 residues. In nucleotides, the CDR3 is TGCGCCAGCGGCCAGGCCCTTTGGACAGATACGCAGTATTTT. It is translated as CASGQALWTDTQYF. The full variable domain, in which reference TRBV5-1 and TRBJ2-3 provide the parts outside the CDR3, is KAGVTQTPRYLIKTRGQQVTLSCSPISGHRSVSWYQQTPGQGLQFLFEYFSETQRNKGNFPGRFSGRQFSNSRSEMNVSTLELGDSALYLCASGQALWTDTQYFGPGTRLTVL.

This clone was seen once. The V gene is TRBV18, the J gene TRBJ1-1; weak D call: TRBD1 (5 bases). This CDR3 comprises 14 residues. V was trimmed by 3 bases and J by 4 bases, leaving 12 bases between them. In germline, CDR1 is KGHSH, CDR2 LQKENI. This CDR3 reads CASSPDRKGTEAFF. The CDR3 nucleotides are TGTGCCAGCTCACCCGACAGAAAGGGCACTGAAGCTTTCTTT.